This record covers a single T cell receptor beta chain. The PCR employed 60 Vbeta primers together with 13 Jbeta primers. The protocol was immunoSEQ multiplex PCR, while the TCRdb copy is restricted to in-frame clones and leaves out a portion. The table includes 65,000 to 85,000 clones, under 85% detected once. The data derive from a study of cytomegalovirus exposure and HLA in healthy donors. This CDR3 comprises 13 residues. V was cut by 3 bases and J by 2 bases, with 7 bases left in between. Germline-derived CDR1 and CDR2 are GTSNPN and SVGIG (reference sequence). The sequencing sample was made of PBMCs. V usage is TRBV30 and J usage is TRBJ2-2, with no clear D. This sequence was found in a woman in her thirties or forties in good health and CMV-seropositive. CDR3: CAWRGKNTGELFF. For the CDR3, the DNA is TGTGCCTGGAGGGGCAAAAACACCGGGGAGCTGTTTTTT.